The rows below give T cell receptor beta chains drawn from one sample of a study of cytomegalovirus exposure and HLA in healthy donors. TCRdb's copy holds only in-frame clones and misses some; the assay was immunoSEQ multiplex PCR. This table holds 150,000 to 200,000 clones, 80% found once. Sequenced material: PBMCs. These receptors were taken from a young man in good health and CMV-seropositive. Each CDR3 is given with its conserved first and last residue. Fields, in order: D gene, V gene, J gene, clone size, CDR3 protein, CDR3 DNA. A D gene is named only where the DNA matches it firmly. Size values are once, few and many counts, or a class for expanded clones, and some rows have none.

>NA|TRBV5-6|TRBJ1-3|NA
CASSLKGAGNTIYF
TGTGCCAGCAGCCTTAAGGGGGCTGGAAACACCATATATTTT
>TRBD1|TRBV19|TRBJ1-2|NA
CASSIRTGLVYGYTF
TGTGCCAGTAGTATCAGGACAGGCCTCGTCTATGGCTACACCTTC
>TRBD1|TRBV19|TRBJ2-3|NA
CASSTRQGIGTDTQYF
TGTGCCAGTAGCACGCGACAGGGGATAGGCACAGATACGCAGTATTTT
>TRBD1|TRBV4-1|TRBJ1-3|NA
CASSQGHQQGAGGNTIYF
TGCGCCAGCAGCCAGGGGCACCAACAGGGGGCTGGGGGAAACACCATATATTTT
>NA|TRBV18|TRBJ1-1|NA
CASSADRTNTEAFF
TGTGCCAGCTCAGCGGACAGAACGAACACTGAAGCTTTCTTT
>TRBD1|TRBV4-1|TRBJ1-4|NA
CASSLRDRVATNEKLFF
TGCGCCAGCAGCCTCCGGGACAGAGTTGCAACTAATGAAAAACTGTTTTTT
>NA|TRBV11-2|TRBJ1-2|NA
CASSLIRDGGYTF
TGTGCCAGCAGCTTAATCAGGGATGGAGGCTACACCTTC
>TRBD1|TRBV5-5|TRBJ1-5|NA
CASSLDPARGHTQPQHF
TGTGCCAGCAGTTTGGATCCGGCCAGGGGGCATACTCAGCCCCAGCATTTT
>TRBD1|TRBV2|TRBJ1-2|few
CASKPPTGVGGYTF
TGTGCCAGCAAGCCGCCGACAGGGGTCGGTGGCTACACCTTC
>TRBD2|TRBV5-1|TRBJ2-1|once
CASSYRLAEFDNEQFF
TGCGCCAGCAGCTACCGACTAGCGGAATTCGACAATGAGCAGTTCTTC
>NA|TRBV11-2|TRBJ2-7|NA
CASSLDGGSYEQYF
TGTGCCAGCAGCTTAGATGGCGGCAGCTACGAGCAGTACTTC
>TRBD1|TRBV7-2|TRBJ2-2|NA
CASRPRTGWGTGELFF
TGTGCCAGCAGGCCCAGGACAGGGTGGGGTACCGGGGAGCTGTTTTTT
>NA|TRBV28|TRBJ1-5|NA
CASSPRRYGQPQHF
TGTGCCAGCAGTCCACGACGGTACGGGCAGCCCCAGCATTTT
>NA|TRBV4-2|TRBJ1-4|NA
CASSQGATGAGDEKLFF
TGTGCCAGCAGCCAAGGTGCTACAGGCGCCGGAGATGAAAAACTGTTTTTT
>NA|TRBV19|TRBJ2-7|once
CASSKTGSPTYEQYF
TGTGCCAGTAGTAAAACAGGGAGTCCAACCTACGAGCAGTACTTC
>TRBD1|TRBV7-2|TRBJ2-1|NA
CASSYRGEYNEQFF
TGTGCCAGCAGTTACAGGGGGGAATACAATGAGCAGTTCTTC
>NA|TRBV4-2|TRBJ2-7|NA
CASSQKTGSSDEQYF
TGTGCCAGCAGCCAAAAAACAGGGAGTTCGGACGAGCAGTACTTC
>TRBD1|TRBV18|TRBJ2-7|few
CASSPSGTGGGEQYF
TGTGCCAGCTCACCATCCGGGACAGGAGGAGGCGAGCAGTACTTC
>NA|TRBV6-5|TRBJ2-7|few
CASSYSGHLSYEQYF
TGTGCCAGCAGTTACTCGGGGCACCTCTCCTACGAGCAGTACTTC
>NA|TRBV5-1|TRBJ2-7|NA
CASSLGAKREQYF
TGCGCCAGCAGCTTGGGGGCGAAACGCGAGCAGTACTTC
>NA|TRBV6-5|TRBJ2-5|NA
CASSTGRRETQYF
TGTGCCAGCAGTACAGGGAGACGAGAGACCCAGTACTTC
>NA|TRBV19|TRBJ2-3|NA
CATSTQGAVNTDTQYF
TGTGCCACCTCGACCCAAGGGGCAGTCAACACAGATACGCAGTATTTT
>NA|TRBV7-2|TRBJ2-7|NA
CASSPSVFRGADEQYF
TGTGCCAGCAGCCCCTCCGTTTTCCGGGGGGCGGACGAGCAGTACTTC
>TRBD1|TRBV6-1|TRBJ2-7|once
CASNLGQGAREQYF
TGTGCCAGCAACCTTGGGCAGGGGGCGCGGGAGCAGTACTTC
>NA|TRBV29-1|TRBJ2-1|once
CSVEELVGPGNEQFF
TGCAGCGTTGAAGAACTCGTGGGCCCAGGCAATGAGCAGTTCTTC
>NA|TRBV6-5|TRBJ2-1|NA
CASSYSVQGSQAEQFF
TGTGCCAGCAGTTATTCGGTACAGGGTAGTCAGGCTGAGCAGTTCTTC
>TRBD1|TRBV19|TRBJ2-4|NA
CASSAWDSLAKNIQYF
TGTGCCAGTAGTGCCTGGGACAGCCTAGCCAAAAACATTCAGTACTTC
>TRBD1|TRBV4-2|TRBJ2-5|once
CASSLSWTGQETQYF
TGTGCCAGCAGCCTCTCCTGGACAGGGCAAGAGACCCAGTACTTC
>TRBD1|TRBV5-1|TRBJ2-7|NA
CASSLDRGYEQYF
TGCGCCAGCAGCTTAGACAGGGGTTACGAGCAGTACTTC
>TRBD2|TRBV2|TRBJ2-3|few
CASSVVGGNTDTQYF
TGTGCCAGCAGTGTAGTCGGGGGGAACACAGATACGCAGTATTTT
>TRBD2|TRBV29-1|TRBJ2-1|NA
CSAPVAGVGDEQFF
TGCAGCGCCCCAGTAGCGGGGGTCGGAGATGAGCAGTTCTTC
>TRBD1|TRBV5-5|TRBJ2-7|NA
CASSFQTGPSYEQYF
TGTGCCAGCAGCTTCCAGACAGGGCCCTCCTACGAGCAGTACTTC
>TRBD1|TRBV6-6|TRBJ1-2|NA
CASRDRRYGYTF
TGTGCCAGTCGGGACAGACGCTATGGCTACACCTTC
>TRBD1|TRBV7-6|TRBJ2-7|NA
CASSGGQTYEQYF
TGTGCCAGCAGCGGGGGACAGACCTACGAGCAGTACTTC
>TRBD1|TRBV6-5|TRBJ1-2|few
CASSRPGQLYGYTF
TGTGCCAGCAGTAGGCCGGGACAGCTCTATGGCTACACCTTC
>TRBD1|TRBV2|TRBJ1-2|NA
CAARGQGMEGYTF
TGTGCCGCCAGGGGACAGGGAATGGAGGGCTACACCTTC
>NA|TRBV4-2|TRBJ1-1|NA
CASSQESATTEAFF
TGTGCCAGCAGCCAAGAAAGCGCAACCACTGAAGCTTTCTTT
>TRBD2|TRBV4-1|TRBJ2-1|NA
CASSQDRTSGRGNEQFF
TGCGCCAGCAGCCAAGATCGGACTAGCGGGAGGGGTAATGAGCAGTTCTTC
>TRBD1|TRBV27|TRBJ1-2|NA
CASSQQGPLYGYTF
TGTGCCAGCAGCCAACAGGGGCCCCTCTATGGCTACACCTTC
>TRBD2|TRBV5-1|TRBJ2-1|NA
CASSSLAGGPNEQFF
TGCGCCAGCAGCAGTCTAGCGGGAGGGCCCAATGAGCAGTTCTTC
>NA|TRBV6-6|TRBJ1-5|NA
CASSIGGANQPQHF
TGTGCCAGCAGTATCGGGGGGGCCAATCAGCCCCAGCATTTT
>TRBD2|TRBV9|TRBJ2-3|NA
CASSVATRGSSTDTQYF
TGTGCCAGCAGCGTAGCTACGCGGGGGAGCTCCACAGATACGCAGTATTTT
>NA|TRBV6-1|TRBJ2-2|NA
CASSEIIPGELFF
TGTGCCAGCAGTGAAATTATTCCCGGGGAGCTGTTTTTT
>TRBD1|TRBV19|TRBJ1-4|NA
CASSGQGGEKLFF
TGTGCCAGTAGCGGACAGGGTGGGGAAAAACTGTTTTTT
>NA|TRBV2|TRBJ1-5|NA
CASSEGLPTFGQPQHF
TGTGCCAGCAGTGAAGGTCTCCCAACGTTCGGTCAGCCCCAGCATTTT
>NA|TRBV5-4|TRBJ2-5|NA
CASSFREQTQYF
TGTGCCAGCAGCTTCCGGGAACAGACCCAGTACTTC
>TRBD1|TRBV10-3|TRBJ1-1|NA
CAITRQGTTEAFF
TGTGCCATCACCAGACAGGGGACCACTGAAGCTTTCTTT
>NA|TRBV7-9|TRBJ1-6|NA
CASSPDSYNSPLHF
TGTGCCAGCAGTCCAGACTCCTATAATTCACCCCTCCACTTT
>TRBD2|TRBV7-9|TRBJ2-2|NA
CANGGRGPRNTGELFF
TGTGCCAACGGCGGGAGGGGGCCCAGGAACACCGGGGAGCTGTTTTTT
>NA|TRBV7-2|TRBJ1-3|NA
CASSDYGDSGNTIYF
TGTGCCAGCAGCGACTACGGGGACTCTGGAAACACCATATATTTT
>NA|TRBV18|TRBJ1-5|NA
CASSREVGGQGHQPQHF
TGTGCCAGCTCACGAGAAGTGGGGGGTCAAGGGCATCAGCCCCAGCATTTT
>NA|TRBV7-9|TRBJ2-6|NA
CASSLSARAGANVLTF
TGTGCCAGCAGCTTATCTGCCAGGGCCGGGGCCAACGTCCTGACTTTC
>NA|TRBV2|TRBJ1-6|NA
CASGREGVGSPLHF
TGTGCCAGCGGCCGAGAAGGGGTGGGTTCACCCCTCCACTTT
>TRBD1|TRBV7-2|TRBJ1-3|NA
CASSLTGGNSGNTIYF
TGTGCCAGCAGCTTAACAGGGGGAAACTCTGGAAACACCATATATTTT
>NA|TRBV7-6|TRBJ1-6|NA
CASSLGSPDYSPLHF
TGTGCCAGCAGCTTAGGGTCGCCGGACTATTCACCCCTCCACTTT
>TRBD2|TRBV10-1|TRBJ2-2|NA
CASSGPGLAGGRNTGELFF
TGCGCCAGCAGTGGGCCGGGACTAGCGGGAGGACGGAACACCGGGGAGCTGTTTTTT
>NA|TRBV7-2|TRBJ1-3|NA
CASSLGAYSGNTIYF
TGTGCCAGCAGCTTAGGGGCCTACTCTGGAAACACCATATATTTT
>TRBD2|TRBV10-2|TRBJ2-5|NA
CASSDWTSGQETQYF
TGCGCCAGCAGTGACTGGACTAGCGGTCAAGAGACCCAGTACTTC
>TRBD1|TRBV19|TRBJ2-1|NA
CASSTGQTAGYNEQFF
TGTGCCAGTAGTACGGGACAGACGGCCGGCTACAATGAGCAGTTCTTC
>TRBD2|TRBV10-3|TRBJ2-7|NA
CAISESGSGSPYEQYF
TGTGCCATCAGTGAGTCGGGTAGCGGGAGCCCCTACGAGCAGTACTTC